The 19 T cell receptor beta chains below were found in one sample sequenced in a study of T-cell memory formation after mild COVID-19. Via MiXCR, TCRdb re-called the 5' RACE reads, giving one row per CDR3 protein. Of fewer than 650,000 distinct CDR3 sequences detected, approximately 21% appear once; the ten largest clones hold about 8.4%. Sample: PBMCs or a T cell subset sorted from them (not recorded which). The receptors originated from an adult woman who had mild COVID-19 (a few samples of this study predate the infection). Cell type and time point are not known.

In its sample, this clonotype was seen once. J is TRBJ1-5 and V is TRBV20-1; 8 nucleotides agree with TRBD1. The V and J ends lost 2 bases and 11 bases, in that order; junction bases with no gene match: 8. Germline V lookup: CDR1 DFQATT, CDR2 SNEGSKA (reference sequence). There are 13 residues in the CDR3. CDR3 region: CSARRTGRFSQHF. CDR3 DNA: TGCAGTGCTAGAAGGACAGGGCGGTTTTCCCAGCATTTT.

CDR3 DNA: TGTGCCACCAGCAGAGATTCGTTGGAGGGGGCAGTTGAGCAGTTCTTC. It yields the protein CATSRDSLEGAVEQFF. The V gene is TRBV15, the J gene TRBJ2-1; D perhaps matches TRBD1 (7 bases). The CDR3 sequence is 16 residues long. Germline V lookup: CDR1 LNHNV, CDR2 YYDKDF (reference sequence). The germline V and J ends were trimmed by 0 bases and 9 bases, with 18 bases remaining between them.

This rearrangement joins TRBV6-2 or TRBV6-3 to TRBJ2-1; 8 bases align to TRBD1. The CDR3 spans 16 residues. Germline trimming cut 2 bases from V and 6 bases from J; bases unmatched to any gene: 9. Germline lookup yields CDR1 MNHEY and CDR2 SVGEGT. CDR3 amino acids: CASSYPAAGGGNEQFF. The CDR3, as DNA: TGTGCCAGCAGTTACCCCGCGGCAGGGGGCGGCAATGAGCAGTTCTTC.

V gene TRBV20-1 combines with J gene TRBJ2-5, with 8 bases matching TRBD2. CDR1 is DFQATT, CDR2 SNEGSKA, per germline (reference sequence). V shed 5 bases and J 5 bases; nucleotides not matched to a gene: 7. The CDR3 sequence is 13 residues long. In DNA, the CDR3 is TGCAGTGCTTCCCGGGGGGGCCGGGAGACCCAGTACTTC. Translated: CSASRGGRETQYF.

V and J are TRBV20-1 and TRBJ2-7; 8 nucleotides line up with TRBD2. CDR1 DFQATT and CDR2 SNEGSKA come from the germline V gene (reference sequence). This CDR3 has 18 amino acids. V lost 1 base to trimming and J lost 4 bases; unmatched junction nucleotides: 18. As DNA, the CDR3 is TGCAGTGCTAGAGTACCCGAACCCAGGGTAGCGGGAATTTACGAGCAGTACTTC. Translating it yields CSARVPEPRVAGIYEQYF.

This chain uses TRBV15 with TRBJ2-1; D is unclear. Trimming shortened V by 1 base and J by 6 bases, and 10 bases separated the two germline ends. Germline CDR1 and CDR2: LNHNV and YYDKDF (reference sequence). The CDR3 is 14 residues long. CDR3 DNA: TGTGCCACCAGCAGAGTGGACCCACGCAATGAGCAGTTCTTC. Translated: CATSRVDPRNEQFF.

The CDR3 is CASSQWTSANNEQFF. CDR3 nucleotide sequence: TGCGCCAGCAGCCAGTGGACTAGCGCGAACAATGAGCAGTTCTTC. V usage is TRBV4-3 and J usage is TRBJ2-1; 9 nucleotides match TRBD2. The germline V gene encodes CDR1 LGHNA and CDR2 YSLEER. V lost 3 bases, J lost 5 bases, and 5 bases stayed unmatched. The CDR3 sequence is 15 residues long.

This chain uses TRBV9 with TRBJ2-1; TRBD2 matches at 9 bases. The CDR3 loop spans 16 amino acids. From germline, CDR1 is SGDLS and CDR2 YYNGEE. V dropped 3 bases and J dropped 2; count of bases not matched to a gene: 6. The CDR3 coding sequence is TGTGCCAGCAGCGCCACCCGGACTAGCGCCTACAATGAGCAGTTCTTC. It yields the protein CASSATRTSAYNEQFF. Filled out from reference TRBV9 and TRBJ2-1, the complete variable domain reads DSGVTQTPKHLITATGQRVTLRCSPRSGDLSVYWYQQSLDQGLQFLIQYYNGEERAKGNILERFSAQQFPDLHSELNLSSLELGDSALYFCASSATRTSAYNEQFFGPGTRLTVL.

The chain employs TRBV10-3 and TRBJ1-1, with D uncertain. Germline CDR1 reads ENHRY; CDR2 reads SYGVKD. The CDR3 loop spans 12 amino acids. V was trimmed by 0 bases and J by 8 bases, leaving 7 bases between them. The CDR3 is CAISESQWEAFF. CDR3 DNA sequence: TGTGCCATCAGTGAGTCCCAGTGGGAAGCTTTCTTT.

This clonotype has only a few counts. V gene TRBV5-6 combines with J gene TRBJ1-6, with 7 bases aligning to TRBD1. Germline CDR1 reads SGHDT; CDR2 reads YYEEEE. V was pared by 4 bases and J by 6 bases, with 7 bases of the junction left unmatched. CDR3 size: 15 residues. As DNA, the CDR3 is TGTGCCAGCAGCCTTCGAGGGACAGTTAATTCACCCCTCCACTTT. As protein: CASSLRGTVNSPLHF.

A few counts support this clonotype. V and J are TRBV15 and TRBJ2-1; TRBD1 matches at 7 bases. This CDR3 spans 16 amino acids. Germline CDR1 reads LNHNV; CDR2 reads YYDKDF (reference sequence). With 0 bases clipped from V and 4 bases from J, the junction kept 6 bases outside the gene matches. CDR3 protein: CATSRDRDSPYNEQFF. In DNA form, the CDR3 reads TGTGCCACCAGCAGAGATCGGGACAGCCCATACAATGAGCAGTTCTTC.

CDR3 in amino acids: CASSLPYSTGVGGYTF. The CDR3 DNA sequence: TGTGCCAGCAGCCTCCCATACTCGACAGGTGTCGGGGGCTACACCTTC. The chain is built from TRBV2 and TRBJ1-2; D possibly corresponds to TRBD1 (6 bases). This CDR3 spans 16 amino acids. Germline assignment: CDR1 SNHLY and CDR2 FYNNEI. Trimming removed 6 bases at V and 8 bases at J, with 25 bases between. The whole variable domain, filled in from reference TRBV2 and TRBJ1-2, reads EPEVTQTPSHQVTQMGQEVILRCVPISNHLYFYWYRQILGQKVEFLVSFYNNEISEKSEIFDDQFSVERPDGSNFTLKIRSTKLEDSAMYFCASSLPYSTGVGGYTFGSGTRLTVV.

J is TRBJ2-2 and V is TRBV6-1; 11 nucleotides agree with TRBD2. Unmatched junction bases numbered 0, after V lost 2 bases and J lost 7 bases. Germline V gene lookup returns CDR1 MNHNS and CDR2 SASEGT. This CDR3 is built from 14 residues. CDR3 in amino acids: CASSETSGSGELFF. As DNA, the CDR3 is TGTGCCAGCAGTGAAACTAGCGGGAGCGGGGAGCTGTTTTTT.

This clonotype came up a few times. The chain couples TRBV3-1 to TRBJ1-4, with 11 bases aligning to TRBD1. The CDR3 is 16 residues long. With V trimmed by 4 bases and J by 2 bases, 3 bases remained unmatched. In germline, CDR1 is LGHDT, CDR2 YNNKEL (reference sequence). CDR3: CASSPGQGATNEKLFF. CDR3 sequence (DNA): TGTGCCAGCAGCCCCGGACAGGGGGCTACTAATGAAAAACTGTTTTTT. The full variable domain, in which reference TRBV3-1 and TRBJ1-4 provide the parts outside the CDR3, is DTAVSQTPKYLVTQMGNDKSIKCEQNLGHDTMYWYKQDSKKFLKIMFSYNNKELIINETVPNRFSPKSPDKAHLNLHINSLELGDSAVYFCASSPGQGATNEKLFFGSGTQLSVL.

In this sample, this clonotype turned up a few times. CDR3 loop: CASSTGLADEQYF. CDR3 bases: TGTGCCAGTAGTACGGGACTCGCTGACGAGCAGTACTTC. The gene calls are TRBV19 and TRBJ2-7; maybe TRBD2 (6 bases). The CDR3 has 13 residues. V lost 4 bases and J 5 bases, leaving 12 bases between the germline ends. Germline V gene data show CDR1 as LNHDA and CDR2 as SQIVND (reference sequence).

This clonotype was picked up a small number of times. The chain recombines TRBV5-1 with TRBJ2-7; D unresolved. The V and J ends lost 0 bases and 5 bases respectively, with 12 bases between them. Germline V gives CDR1 SGHRS, CDR2 YFSETQ. The length of the CDR3 is 14 residues. In nucleotides, the CDR3 is TGCGCCAGCAGCTTGGTCCTTTTAGGGAACGAGCAGTACTTC. Protein product: CASSLVLLGNEQYF.

The CDR3 DNA sequence: TGTGCCAGTAGCGGGGACAGTTCCTATCAGCCCCAGCATTTT. It encodes CASSGDSSYQPQHF. V is TRBV19 and J is TRBJ1-5; 7 bases align to TRBD1. V lost 6 bases to trimming and J lost 5 bases; unmatched junction nucleotides: 7. Germline lookup yields CDR1 LNHDA and CDR2 SQIVND (reference sequence). This CDR3 contains 14 residues.

This clonotype turned up a few times. The rearrangement joins TRBV10-3 to TRBJ2-7; 9 positions match TRBD2. The CDR3 has 18 residues. Germline V gene lookup returns CDR1 ENHRY and CDR2 SYGVKD. V dropped 0 bases and J dropped 4; count of bases not matched to a gene: 13. The CDR3 here is CAISESGDSLAGTYEQYF. The CDR3 nucleotides read TGTGCCATCAGTGAGTCGGGGGACAGTCTAGCGGGAACGTACGAGCAGTACTTC.

This chain connects TRBV2 to TRBJ2-7; D unclear. V shed 1 base and J shed 5 bases, with 6 bases lying between them. The CDR3 is 12 amino acids. CDR1 SNHLY and CDR2 FYNNEI come from the germline V gene. DNA of the CDR3: TGTGCCAGCAGTGAAGGTGAGAACGAGCAGTACTTC. Protein product: CASSEGENEQYF.